A selection of T cell receptor beta chains follows, all from one sample in a study of T cells after yellow fever vaccination. Each CDR3 protein gets one entry after TCRdb re-called the 5' RACE reads with MiXCR. The sample lists under 300,000 distinct CDR3 sequences; about 7% were seen once. The sequenced sample was CD4+ T cells sorted from PBMCs, obtained on the day of the yellow fever booster vaccination. These receptors were collected from a man under 40 who received the YFV17D yellow fever vaccine. CDR3s include the opening cysteine and the closing phenylalanine or tryptophan. D genes are given only for firm matches. Size tells how often a clone was seen (once, few, many) or the class of an expanded clone, and some rows leave it out.

CDR3nt: TGCGCCAGCACTCTCGGGACAGGGAAAGAGACCCAGTACTTC
CDR3aa: CASTLGTGKETQYF
v_gene: TRBV5-1
d_gene: TRBD1
abundance: .
j_gene: TRBJ2-5

CDR3nt: TGCAGTGCTAGTTGGAATCCCACAGATACGCAGTATTTT
CDR3aa: CSASWNPTDTQYF
v_gene: TRBV20-1
d_gene: .
abundance: many
j_gene: TRBJ2-3

CDR3nt: TGTGCCAGCTCCCCGGACAGAGCCAAAAACATTCAGTACTTC
CDR3aa: CASSPDRAKNIQYF
v_gene: TRBV18
d_gene: .
abundance: many
j_gene: TRBJ2-4

CDR3nt: TGTGCCACCAGCCCGGAGAACACCGGGGAGCTGTTTTTT
CDR3aa: CATSPENTGELFF
v_gene: TRBV24-1
d_gene: .
abundance: .
j_gene: TRBJ2-2

CDR3nt: TGTGCCAGCAGTCTCGGGACTGAAGACAATGAGCAGTTCTTC
CDR3aa: CASSLGTEDNEQFF
v_gene: TRBV12-3/TRBV12-4
d_gene: .
abundance: many
j_gene: TRBJ2-1

CDR3nt: TGTGCCAGCAGCCGTGGTGGGGGCCCCACCGGGGAGCTGTTTTTT
CDR3aa: CASSRGGGPTGELFF
v_gene: TRBV7-7
d_gene: .
abundance: .
j_gene: TRBJ2-2

CDR3nt: TGTGCCAGCAGCTTAGCATTGAGCATCTCGCTAGGTGAAAAACTGTTTTTT
CDR3aa: CASSLALSISLGEKLFF
v_gene: TRBV7-9
d_gene: .
abundance: many
j_gene: TRBJ1-4

CDR3nt: TGTGCCAGCATGACAGGGGGCCAACGGACTGAAGCTTTCTTT
CDR3aa: CASMTGGQRTEAFF
v_gene: TRBV28
d_gene: TRBD1
abundance: many
j_gene: TRBJ1-1

CDR3nt: TGCAGTGCTAGAGCCGGGGGTAATGAAAAACTGTTTTTT
CDR3aa: CSARAGGNEKLFF
v_gene: TRBV20-1
d_gene: .
abundance: .
j_gene: TRBJ1-4

CDR3nt: TGTGCCAGCAGCTCACTCCGGGACAAATGGGTAAAACTGTTTTTT
CDR3aa: CASSSLRDKWVKLFF
v_gene: TRBV7-2
d_gene: .
abundance: many
j_gene: TRBJ1-4

CDR3nt: TGCGCCAGCAGCACAGCCGGGACAGGTTACTACGAGCAGTACTTC
CDR3aa: CASSTAGTGYYEQYF
v_gene: TRBV5-1
d_gene: TRBD1
abundance: many
j_gene: TRBJ2-7

CDR3nt: TGCAGTGCTCTCCCAGGGGCTAGCGGATACGAGCAGTACTTC
CDR3aa: CSALPGASGYEQYF
v_gene: TRBV20-1
d_gene: .
abundance: many
j_gene: TRBJ2-7

CDR3nt: TGTGCCAGCAGCCCCGGTGGCCAGGGTCCGGAGACCCAGTACTTC
CDR3aa: CASSPGGQGPETQYF
v_gene: TRBV5-4
d_gene: .
abundance: .
j_gene: TRBJ2-5

CDR3nt: TGTGCCACTGAGGGATACAATGAGCAGTTCTTC
CDR3aa: CATEGYNEQFF
v_gene: TRBV24-1
d_gene: .
abundance: many
j_gene: TRBJ2-1

CDR3nt: TGTGCCAGCAGTGAGTCACGACTAGCGGGAGTTGGAAAAGAGACCCAGTACTTC
CDR3aa: CASSESRLAGVGKETQYF
v_gene: TRBV25-1
d_gene: TRBD2
abundance: .
j_gene: TRBJ2-5

CDR3nt: TGTGCCAGCAGTTTCGGTACTCCCCCCTACAATGAGCAGTTCTTC
CDR3aa: CASSFGTPPYNEQFF
v_gene: TRBV12-3/TRBV12-4
d_gene: .
abundance: .
j_gene: TRBJ2-1

CDR3nt: TGTGCCAGCAGCTCCACAGGGGCATCCGGCTACACCTTC
CDR3aa: CASSSTGASGYTF
v_gene: TRBV12-3/TRBV12-4
d_gene: TRBD1
abundance: many
j_gene: TRBJ1-2

CDR3nt: TGTGCCAGCAGTTACTCTCCACAGGGGGCTGGAGAGACCCAGTACTTC
CDR3aa: CASSYSPQGAGETQYF
v_gene: TRBV6-5
d_gene: TRBD1
abundance: many
j_gene: TRBJ2-5

CDR3nt: TGTGCCAGCAGTTCAGTAGCGGGAGGGTACACAGATACGCAGTATTTT
CDR3aa: CASSSVAGGYTDTQYF
v_gene: TRBV11-2
d_gene: TRBD2
abundance: few
j_gene: TRBJ2-3

CDR3nt: TGCGCCAGCAGCAGGGGGCCCGGCGGGGAGCTGTTTTTT
CDR3aa: CASSRGPGGELFF
v_gene: TRBV4-3
d_gene: TRBD1
abundance: many
j_gene: TRBJ2-2

CDR3nt: TGCAGTGCTAGAGGGGAGTTAGGGACAGCTCCAAATCAGCCCCAGCATTTT
CDR3aa: CSARGELGTAPNQPQHF
v_gene: TRBV20-1
d_gene: TRBD1
abundance: .
j_gene: TRBJ1-5

CDR3nt: TGCAGTGCTAGACCTCCGGGACAGGGGGCTGGCGAGCAGTACTTC
CDR3aa: CSARPPGQGAGEQYF
v_gene: TRBV20-1
d_gene: TRBD1
abundance: few
j_gene: TRBJ2-7

CDR3nt: TGTGCCAGCAGCCAAGCCTCCTTCCTAGCGGGAGACTACGAGCAGTACTTC
CDR3aa: CASSQASFLAGDYEQYF
v_gene: TRBV14
d_gene: TRBD2
abundance: many
j_gene: TRBJ2-7

CDR3nt: TGTGCCACCAGCAGAAGGGTGCAGTTCGACAGGGGGCTTTCGTATCAGCCCCAGCATTTT
CDR3aa: CATSRRVQFDRGLSYQPQHF
v_gene: TRBV15
d_gene: TRBD1
abundance: few
j_gene: TRBJ1-5

CDR3nt: TGTGCCAGCAAAGGACGTAGCGATCAGCCCCAGCATTTT
CDR3aa: CASKGRSDQPQHF
v_gene: TRBV12-3/TRBV12-4
d_gene: .
abundance: many
j_gene: TRBJ1-5

CDR3nt: TGCGCCAGCAGCTTGGGCGGGTCGTCAGTCAACGAGCAGTACTTC
CDR3aa: CASSLGGSSVNEQYF
v_gene: TRBV5-1
d_gene: .
abundance: many
j_gene: TRBJ2-7

CDR3nt: TGCAGTGCTAGAGATCATCGGCCGGTTGGCAATTACTACGAGCAGTACTTC
CDR3aa: CSARDHRPVGNYYEQYF
v_gene: TRBV20-1
d_gene: .
abundance: few
j_gene: TRBJ2-7

CDR3nt: TGCGCCAGCAGCCCGCTGGAGCCCCAGCATTTT
CDR3aa: CASSPLEPQHF
v_gene: TRBV5-1
d_gene: .
abundance: .
j_gene: TRBJ1-5

CDR3nt: TGCAGTGCCACGGACAGGAGTTCCTACGAGCAGTACTTC
CDR3aa: CSATDRSSYEQYF
v_gene: TRBV20-1
d_gene: TRBD1
abundance: few
j_gene: TRBJ2-7

CDR3nt: TGTGCCAGCAGCCAACAACTAGCGGGAGAGCAGTACTTC
CDR3aa: CASSQQLAGEQYF
v_gene: TRBV7-2
d_gene: TRBD2
abundance: few
j_gene: TRBJ2-7

CDR3nt: TGCGCCAGCAGTCCCGGACAGAGCGAAGCTTTCTTT
CDR3aa: CASSPGQSEAFF
v_gene: TRBV10-1
d_gene: .
abundance: many
j_gene: TRBJ1-1

CDR3nt: TGTGCCAGCAGATCACTAGGGGTTAGCTCCTACAATGAGCAGTTCTTC
CDR3aa: CASRSLGVSSYNEQFF
v_gene: TRBV12-3/TRBV12-4
d_gene: .
abundance: many
j_gene: TRBJ2-1

CDR3nt: TGTGCCAGCAGCTGGAGAAAAACCGGGGAGCTGTTTTTT
CDR3aa: CASSWRKTGELFF
v_gene: TRBV5-5
d_gene: .
abundance: few
j_gene: TRBJ2-2

CDR3nt: TGTGCCAGCAGTCTATTGAACAAGGGATTTTATAGCAATCAGCCCCAGCATTTT
CDR3aa: CASSLLNKGFYSNQPQHF
v_gene: TRBV2
d_gene: .
abundance: .
j_gene: TRBJ1-5

CDR3nt: TGTGCCAGCAGCGGACAGGGTTCCGAGCAGTACTTC
CDR3aa: CASSGQGSEQYF
v_gene: TRBV7-9
d_gene: TRBD1
abundance: few
j_gene: TRBJ2-7

CDR3nt: TGTGCCAGCACGACCGGGACCTCCTACGAGCAGTACTTC
CDR3aa: CASTTGTSYEQYF
v_gene: TRBV21-1
d_gene: .
abundance: many
j_gene: TRBJ2-7

CDR3nt: TGCGCCAGCAGCACCCCGGTTGATAATGAGCAGTTCTTC
CDR3aa: CASSTPVDNEQFF
v_gene: TRBV5-1
d_gene: .
abundance: .
j_gene: TRBJ2-1

CDR3nt: TGTGCCATCAGCCGGGACCCGAACAATGAGCAGTTCTTC
CDR3aa: CAISRDPNNEQFF
v_gene: TRBV10-3
d_gene: .
abundance: .
j_gene: TRBJ2-1

CDR3nt: TGTGCCAGCAGCCCCCCGCCACAGGGCTACGAGCAGTACTTC
CDR3aa: CASSPPPQGYEQYF
v_gene: TRBV7-2
d_gene: .
abundance: .
j_gene: TRBJ2-7

CDR3nt: TGCAGTGCTGAAGGTCTACCTTATAAGCGAGGCACCGGGGAGCTGTTTTTT
CDR3aa: CSAEGLPYKRGTGELFF
v_gene: TRBV20-1
d_gene: .
abundance: .
j_gene: TRBJ2-2

CDR3nt: TGTGCCAGCAGCTCTATGGGACAGGGCGAAGATACGCAGTATTTT
CDR3aa: CASSSMGQGEDTQYF
v_gene: TRBV7-2
d_gene: TRBD1
abundance: .
j_gene: TRBJ2-3

CDR3nt: TGTGCCAGCAGCGTAAAAGGCAGCCACAATGAGCAGTTCTTC
CDR3aa: CASSVKGSHNEQFF
v_gene: TRBV9
d_gene: .
abundance: .
j_gene: TRBJ2-1

CDR3nt: TGCGCCAGCTCCAGGGGAAGAGACACTGAAGCTTTCTTT
CDR3aa: CASSRGRDTEAFF
v_gene: TRBV5-1
d_gene: .
abundance: .
j_gene: TRBJ1-1

CDR3nt: TGTGCCAGCAGTGAAACGGGACTAGCAGCCACCTACAATGAGCAGTTCTTC
CDR3aa: CASSETGLAATYNEQFF
v_gene: TRBV25-1
d_gene: TRBD2
abundance: .
j_gene: TRBJ2-1

CDR3nt: TGCGCCAGCAGCCCCGGCGGCTTAGCGGGACAGGAGACCCAGTACTTC
CDR3aa: CASSPGGLAGQETQYF
v_gene: TRBV5-1
d_gene: .
abundance: few
j_gene: TRBJ2-5

CDR3nt: TGTGCCAGCAGCAAGGGGGCCAGGGAAGGGAAGTTCTTC
CDR3aa: CASSKGAREGKFF
v_gene: TRBV7-3
d_gene: TRBD1
abundance: many
j_gene: TRBJ2-1

CDR3nt: TGCGCCAGCAGCTTGTCCCACAAGCCTGAGCAGTTCTTC
CDR3aa: CASSLSHKPEQFF
v_gene: TRBV5-1
d_gene: .
abundance: many
j_gene: TRBJ2-1

CDR3nt: TGTGCCAGCTCACCCGTCGTTGACCACGAGCAGTACTTC
CDR3aa: CASSPVVDHEQYF
v_gene: TRBV18
d_gene: .
abundance: .
j_gene: TRBJ2-7